These T cell receptor beta chains were read from a single sample in a study of blood T cell repertoires in COVID-19. Measured with immunoSEQ multiplex PCR; TCRdb has only the in-frame clones, and not every one. Of under 250,000 clones in the sample, around nine tenths were seen once. The sequenced sample consisted of peripheral blood. These receptors all come from a woman in her sixties or seventies with acute or convalescent COVID-19. The CDR3 runs from the conserved cysteine through the conserved F or W. D genes are given only for firm matches. Only part of the rows carry a size: once, few, many, or a class if the clone is expanded.

J gene,clone size,V gene,D gene,CDR3 protein,CDR3 DNA
TRBJ1-6,once,TRBV19,.,CASSPKTATGNSPLHF,TGTGCCAGTAGTCCGAAAACCGCTACAGGGAATTCACCCCTCCACTTT
TRBJ1-2,.,TRBV7-3,.,CASSLSGLSGYGYTF,TGTGCCAGCAGCCTCTCAGGGTTGTCTGGCTATGGCTACACCTTC
TRBJ1-3,.,TRBV6-6,.,CASRNGESGNTIYF,TGTGCCAGCAGAAATGGGGAGTCTGGAAACACCATATATTTT
TRBJ1-2,.,TRBV6-5,.,CASTTTANYGYTF,TGTGCCAGCACTACCACAGCTAACTATGGCTACACCTTC
TRBJ1-1,.,TRBV9,.,CASSVLAENTEAFF,TGTGCCAGCAGCGTATTAGCCGAGAACACTGAAGCTTTCTTT
TRBJ1-2,.,TRBV19,.,CASSIVAGDYGYTF,TGTGCCAGTAGTATAGTTGCGGGGGACTATGGCTACACCTTC
TRBJ2-6,once,TRBV19,TRBD1,CASSIGPGGAFLANVLTF,TGTGCCAGTAGTATCGGTCCAGGGGGCGCCTTCTTGGCCAACGTCCTGACTTTC
TRBJ1-1,.,TRBV6-4,TRBD1,CASSDSGGSVAFF,TGTGCCAGCAGTGATTCAGGGGGTAGCGTGGCTTTCTTT
TRBJ1-2,.,TRBV4-2,TRBD1,CASSQPRGGSYGYTF,TGTGCCAGCAGCCAACCTAGAGGGGGCAGCTATGGCTACACCTTC
TRBJ2-1,.,TRBV7-8,.,CASSLDQLVIEQFF,TGTGCCAGCAGCTTGGACCAACTAGTAATTGAGCAGTTCTTC